This TCR beta chain was sequenced in a study of spatial heterogeneity in lung cancer. About the research overall: Unique TCR and UMI combinations averaged more than ten appearances each in raw reads.

CDR3 length: 12 amino acids. V lost 3 bases to trimming and J lost 1 base, with 6 bases between them. In germline, CDR1 is DFQATT, CDR2 SNEGSKA (reference sequence). The presence of a unique molecular identifier marked each TCR cDNA molecule. TCRdb re-analysed the 5' RACE reads in MiXCR, keeping a single row per CDR3 protein. The sample has 35,000 to 45,000 distinct CDR3 sequences, about 23% seen once; the top ten hold 6.5% to 9%. Time point of the sample: blood at routine non-recurrence follow-up after resection. This sequence joins TRBV20-1 and TRBJ2-5; D gene unclear. The sequencing here drew on PBMCs, taken at follow-up. This clonotype originated in a female donor with early-stage non-small cell lung cancer. CDR3 nucleotides: TGCAGTGCTAGTCCCTTCCAAGAGACCCAGTACTTC. It codes for CSASPFQETQYF.